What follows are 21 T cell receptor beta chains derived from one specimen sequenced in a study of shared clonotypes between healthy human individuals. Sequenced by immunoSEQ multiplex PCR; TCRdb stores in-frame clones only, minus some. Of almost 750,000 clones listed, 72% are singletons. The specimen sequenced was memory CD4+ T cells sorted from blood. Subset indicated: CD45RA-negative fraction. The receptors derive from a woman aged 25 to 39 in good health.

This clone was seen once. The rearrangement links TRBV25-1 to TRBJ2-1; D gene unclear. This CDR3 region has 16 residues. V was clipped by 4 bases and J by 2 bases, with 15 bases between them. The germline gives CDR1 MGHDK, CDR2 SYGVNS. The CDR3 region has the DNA TGTGCCAGCAGTGGTCAGAACAGTTCACCCTACAATGAGCAGTTCTTC. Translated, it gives CASSGQNSSPYNEQFF.

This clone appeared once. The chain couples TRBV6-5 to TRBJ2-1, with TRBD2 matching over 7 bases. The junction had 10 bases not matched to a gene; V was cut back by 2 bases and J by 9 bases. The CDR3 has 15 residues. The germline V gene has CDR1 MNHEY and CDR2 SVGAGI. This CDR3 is CASSYGDYHPREQFF. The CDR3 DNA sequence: TGTGCCAGCAGTTACGGGGACTACCATCCCCGTGAGCAGTTCTTC.

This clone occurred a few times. CDR3 nucleotides: TGTGCCAGCAGCCAAGGTTCCCTAGCGGACGTAGCGGAAGAGACCCAGTACTTC. It translates to CASSQGSLADVAEETQYF. This rearrangement joins TRBV4-2 to TRBJ2-5; 7 bases line up with TRBD2. The CDR3 sequence is 18 residues long. The V gene's germline CDR1 is LGHNA and CDR2 YNFKEQ. J lost 3 bases, V lost 1 base, and 14 bases had no gene match.

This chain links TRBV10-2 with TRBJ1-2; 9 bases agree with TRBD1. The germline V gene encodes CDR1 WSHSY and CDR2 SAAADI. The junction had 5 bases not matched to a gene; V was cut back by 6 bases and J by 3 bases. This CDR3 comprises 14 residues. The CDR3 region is CASRGTGWDYGYTF. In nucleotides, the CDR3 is TGCGCCAGCAGAGGGACAGGGTGGGACTATGGCTACACCTTC.

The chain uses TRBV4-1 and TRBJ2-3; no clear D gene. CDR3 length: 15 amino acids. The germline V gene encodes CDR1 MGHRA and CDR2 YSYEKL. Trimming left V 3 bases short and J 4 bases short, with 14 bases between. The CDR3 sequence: CASSQRSPVPDTQYF. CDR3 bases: TGCGCCAGCAGCCAGAGATCTCCAGTTCCAGATACGCAGTATTTT.

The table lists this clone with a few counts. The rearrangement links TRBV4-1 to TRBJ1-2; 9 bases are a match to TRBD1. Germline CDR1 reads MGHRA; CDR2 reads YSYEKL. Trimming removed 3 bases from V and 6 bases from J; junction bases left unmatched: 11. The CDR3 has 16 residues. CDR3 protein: CASSQVWTGAIDGYTF. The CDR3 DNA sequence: TGCGCCAGCAGCCAGGTATGGACAGGGGCGATAGATGGCTACACCTTC.

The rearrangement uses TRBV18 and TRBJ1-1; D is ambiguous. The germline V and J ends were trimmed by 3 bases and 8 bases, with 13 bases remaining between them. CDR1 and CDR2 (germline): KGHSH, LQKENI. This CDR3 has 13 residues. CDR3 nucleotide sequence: TGTGCCAGCTCACCCGACGGTGGAGGGGAAGCTTTCTTT. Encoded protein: CASSPDGGGEAFF.

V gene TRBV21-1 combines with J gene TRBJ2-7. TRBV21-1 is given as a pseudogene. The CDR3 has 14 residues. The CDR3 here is CASPILGGPYEQYF. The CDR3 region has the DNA TGTGCCAGTCCGATTCTAGGGGGGCCGTACGAGCAGTACTTC.

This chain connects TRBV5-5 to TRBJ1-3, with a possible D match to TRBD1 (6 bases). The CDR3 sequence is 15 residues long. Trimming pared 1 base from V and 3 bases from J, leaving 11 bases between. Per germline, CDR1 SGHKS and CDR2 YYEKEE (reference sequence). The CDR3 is CASSLPGASGNTIYF. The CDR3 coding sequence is TGTGCCAGCAGCTTGCCGGGGGCGAGTGGAAACACCATATATTTT.

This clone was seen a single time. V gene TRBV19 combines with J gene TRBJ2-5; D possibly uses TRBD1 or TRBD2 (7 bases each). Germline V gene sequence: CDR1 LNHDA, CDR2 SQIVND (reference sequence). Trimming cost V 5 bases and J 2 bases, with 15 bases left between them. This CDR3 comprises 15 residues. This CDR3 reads CASSQGEGFQETQYF. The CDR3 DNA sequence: TGTGCCAGTAGTCAGGGGGAGGGCTTTCAAGAGACCCAGTACTTC.

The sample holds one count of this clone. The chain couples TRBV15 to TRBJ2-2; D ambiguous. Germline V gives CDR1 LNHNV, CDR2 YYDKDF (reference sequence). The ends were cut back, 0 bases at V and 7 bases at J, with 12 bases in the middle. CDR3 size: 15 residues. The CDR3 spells CATSRDLLTVGELFF. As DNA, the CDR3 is TGTGCCACCAGCAGAGATCTACTCACCGTCGGGGAGCTGTTTTTT.

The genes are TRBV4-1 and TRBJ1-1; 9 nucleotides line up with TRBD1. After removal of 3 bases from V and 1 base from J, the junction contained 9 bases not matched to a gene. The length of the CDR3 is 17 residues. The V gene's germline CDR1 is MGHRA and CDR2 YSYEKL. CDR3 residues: CASSQPGTGKANTEAFF. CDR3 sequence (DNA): TGCGCCAGCAGCCAGCCCGGGACAGGGAAGGCGAACACTGAAGCTTTCTTT.

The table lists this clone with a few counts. The CDR3 DNA reads TGTGCCAGCAGTTTATCGAAAGCGGGACCGACTCCTATAGGGGACTATGGCTACACCTTC. It yields the protein CASSLSKAGPTPIGDYGYTF. J is TRBJ1-2 and V is TRBV27, with D maybe TRBD1 (5 bases). There are 20 residues in the CDR3. Germline V CDR1 and CDR2: MNHEY, SMNVEV (reference sequence). The V and J ends lost 0 bases and 3 bases respectively, with 26 bases between them.

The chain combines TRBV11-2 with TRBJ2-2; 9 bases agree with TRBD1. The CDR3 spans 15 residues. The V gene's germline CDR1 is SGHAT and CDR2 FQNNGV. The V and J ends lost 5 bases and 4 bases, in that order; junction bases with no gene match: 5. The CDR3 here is CASSPQGAVTGELFF. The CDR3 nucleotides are TGTGCCAGCAGCCCACAGGGGGCCGTCACCGGGGAGCTGTTTTTT.

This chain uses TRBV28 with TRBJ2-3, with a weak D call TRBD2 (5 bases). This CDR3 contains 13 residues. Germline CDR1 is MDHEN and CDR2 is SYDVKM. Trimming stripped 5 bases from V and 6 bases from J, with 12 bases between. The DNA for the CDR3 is TGTGCCAGCAGTCACCCAGGAGGCGATACGCAGTATTTT. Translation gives CASSHPGGDTQYF.

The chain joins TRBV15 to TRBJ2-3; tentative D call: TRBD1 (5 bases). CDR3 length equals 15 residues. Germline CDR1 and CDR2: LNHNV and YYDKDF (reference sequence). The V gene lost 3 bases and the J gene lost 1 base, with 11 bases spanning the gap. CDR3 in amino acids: CATSSRQSRTDTQYF. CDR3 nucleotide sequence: TGTGCCACCAGCAGCAGACAGTCTCGCACAGATACGCAGTATTTT.

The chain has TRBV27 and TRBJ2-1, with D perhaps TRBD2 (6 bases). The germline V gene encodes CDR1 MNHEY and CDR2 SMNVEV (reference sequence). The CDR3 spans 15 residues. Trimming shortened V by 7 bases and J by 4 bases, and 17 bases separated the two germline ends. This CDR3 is CASTRIGGLYNEQFF. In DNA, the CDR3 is TGTGCCAGCACCAGAATCGGAGGGCTTTACAATGAGCAGTTCTTC.

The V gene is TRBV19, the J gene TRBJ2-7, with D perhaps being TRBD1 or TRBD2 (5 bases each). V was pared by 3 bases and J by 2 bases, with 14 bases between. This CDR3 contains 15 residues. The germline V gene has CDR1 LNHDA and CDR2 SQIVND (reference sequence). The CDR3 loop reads CASSIQWDLPYEQYF. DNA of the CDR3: TGTGCCAGTAGTATCCAATGGGACCTTCCCTACGAGCAGTACTTC.

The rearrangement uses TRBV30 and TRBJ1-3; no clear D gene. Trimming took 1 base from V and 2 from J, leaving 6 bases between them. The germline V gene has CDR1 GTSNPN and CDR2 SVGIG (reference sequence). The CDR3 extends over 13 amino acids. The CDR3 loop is CAWSGGAGNTIYF. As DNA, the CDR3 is TGTGCCTGGAGTGGCGGGGCTGGAAACACCATATATTTT.

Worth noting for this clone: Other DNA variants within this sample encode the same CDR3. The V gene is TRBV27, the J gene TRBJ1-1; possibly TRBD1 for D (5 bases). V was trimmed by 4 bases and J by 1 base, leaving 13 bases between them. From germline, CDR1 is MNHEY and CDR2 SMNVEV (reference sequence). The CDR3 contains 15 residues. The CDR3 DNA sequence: TGTGCCAGCAGTTCATACCGAACAGGGAACACTGAAGCTTTCTTT. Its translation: CASSSYRTGNTEAFF.

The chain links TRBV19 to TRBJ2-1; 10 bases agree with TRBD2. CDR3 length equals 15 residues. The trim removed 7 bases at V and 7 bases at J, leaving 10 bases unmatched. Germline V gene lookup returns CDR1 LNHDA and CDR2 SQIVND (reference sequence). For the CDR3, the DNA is TGTGCCAGTATCGCGGTAGCGGGAGGTACTAATGAGCAGTTCTTC. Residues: CASIAVAGGTNEQFF.